These 14 T cell receptor beta chains were all obtained from the same sample, sequenced in a study of graft-versus-host responses after intestinal transplantation. Here immunoSEQ multiplex PCR was the method, and the copy in TCRdb shows in-frame clones only, minus some. The repertoire has about 120,000 clones, 90% to 95% of them found once; the top ten carry 0.09% to 0.15%. Antigens of these TCRs are unknown. The sequenced sample was unstimulated CD4+ T cells sorted from spleen or lymph node cells, obtained before intestinal transplant. Receptors originate from a human donor who received an intestinal transplant.

This sequence joins TRBV29-1 and TRBJ1-1; the match to TRBD1 covers 9 bases. Germline CDR1 reads SQVTM; CDR2 reads ANQGSEA. The CDR3 is 11 residues long. V lost 8 bases, J lost 7 bases, and 5 bases stayed unmatched. The CDR3 DNA reads TGCAGCCTCGGGACAGGGCATGAAGCTTTCTTT. Translated, it gives CSLGTGHEAFF.

V usage is TRBV5-1 and J usage is TRBJ1-2; tentative D call: TRBD1 (6 bases). This CDR3 comprises 13 residues. The V gene lost 0 bases and the J gene lost 6 bases, with 9 bases spanning the gap. Germline V CDR1 and CDR2: SGHRS, YFSETQ. CDR3 sequence reads: CASSLDTGNGYTF. The DNA for the CDR3 is TGCGCCAGCAGCTTGGATACAGGGAATGGCTACACCTTC.

This clone was picked up one time. A read error may produce the germline difference seen at one junction end. In DNA, the CDR3 is TGTGCCAGCAGATTAGAGGGGGCACTTGGCAATCAGCCCCAGCATTTT. Protein sequence: CASRLEGALGNQPQHF. The chain uses TRBV7-8 and TRBJ1-5; 7 positions agree with TRBD1. CDR1 SGHVS and CDR2 FQNEAQ come from the germline V gene. The CDR3 runs 16 residues.

This rearrangement joins TRBV27 to TRBJ2-7, with D hard to call. The CDR3 is 14 residues long. Trimming left V 7 bases short and J 3 bases short, with 16 bases between. From germline, CDR1 is MNHEY and CDR2 SMNVEV (reference sequence). The CDR3 is CASTRSGGLYEQYF. The CDR3 DNA is TGTGCCAGCACTAGGTCCGGTGGCCTCTACGAGCAGTACTTC.

This chain uses TRBV2 with TRBJ2-5; possibly TRBD1 or TRBD2 for D (5 bases each). Trimming shortened V by 1 base and J by 4 bases, and 16 bases separated the two germline ends. The germline V gene has CDR1 SNHLY and CDR2 FYNNEI. The CDR3 covers 16 residues. CDR3 protein: CASSEERVRGRETQYF. The CDR3 coding sequence is TGTGCCAGCAGTGAAGAAAGAGTGAGGGGAAGAGAGACCCAGTACTTC.

V gene TRBV6-1 combines with J gene TRBJ2-5; 8 bases match TRBD1. The V gene end was trimmed by 6 bases and the J gene end by 5 bases; junction bases not matched to a gene: 8. The CDR3 has 14 amino acids. Germline CDR1 is MNHNS and CDR2 is SASEGT. CDR3 residues: CASRPLRGRETQYF. As DNA, the CDR3 is TGTGCCAGCAGGCCCCTCAGGGGGCGGGAGACCCAGTACTTC.

The V call is TRBV6-1, the J call TRBJ1-1; D might be TRBD1 (5 bases). Germline CDR1 and CDR2: MNHNS and SASEGT. This CDR3 has 13 residues. Trimming removed 4 bases from V and 5 bases from J, with 11 bases in between. The CDR3 DNA reads as TGTGCCAGCAGTGTCCAGGGTAGAACTGAAGCTTTCTTT. The encoded protein is CASSVQGRTEAFF.

This clone was seen once. The chain couples TRBV27 to TRBJ1-2; TRBD1 agrees at 7 bases. CDR1 MNHEY and CDR2 SMNVEV come from the germline V gene (reference sequence). This CDR3 comprises 14 residues. Germline trimming cut 2 bases from V and 2 bases from J; bases unmatched to any gene: 2. In DNA, the CDR3 is TGTGCCAGCAGTTTAATGGGACAGAACTATGGCTACACCTTC. Translation: CASSLMGQNYGYTF.

The V gene is TRBV7-9, the J gene TRBJ2-7; 9 nucleotides align to TRBD2. CDR3 length: 16 amino acids. Unmatched junction bases numbered 16, after V lost 10 bases and J lost 3 bases. Germline V CDR1 and CDR2: SEHNR, FQNEAQ (reference sequence). The CDR3 here is CATSSGRDRVYYEQYF. The CDR3, as DNA: TGTGCCACAAGTAGCGGGAGAGATCGTGTATACTACGAGCAGTACTTC.

The CDR3 here is CAWAPGQGPQPQHF. The CDR3 bases are TGTGCCTGGGCTCCCGGACAGGGGCCCCAGCCCCAGCATTTT. The chain uses TRBV30 and TRBJ1-5; 9 bases map to TRBD1. Germline CDR1 and CDR2: GTSNPN and SVGIG (reference sequence). This CDR3 is built from 14 residues. The V and J ends lost 5 bases and 7 bases, in that order; junction bases with no gene match: 9.

The chain uses TRBV2 and TRBJ2-1, with a weak D call TRBD1 (7 bases). The CDR3 is made up of 15 amino acids. Trimming took 6 bases from V and 9 from J, leaving 21 bases between them. Germline V gene lookup returns CDR1 SNHLY and CDR2 FYNNEI. The CDR3 here is CASRGQSGVGGEQFF. CDR3 DNA: TGTGCCAGCAGGGGACAGTCGGGAGTAGGGGGTGAGCAGTTCTTC.

V and J are TRBV7-9 and TRBJ2-7, with D maybe TRBD1 (5 bases). Looked up from germline, CDR1 is SEHNR and CDR2 is FQNEAQ (reference sequence). Trimming shortened V by 3 bases and J by 3 bases, and 12 bases separated the two germline ends. The CDR3 loop spans 14 amino acids. CDR3 region: CASSFYWGGYEQYF. The CDR3 DNA follows: TGTGCCAGCAGCTTCTATTGGGGCGGCTACGAGCAGTACTTC.

CDR3 nucleotide sequence: TGTGCCAGTCACCTCGGACAGGGTGGAAACACCATATATTTT. It codes for CASHLGQGGNTIYF. The V and J genes are TRBV2 and TRBJ1-3; 8 positions agree with TRBD1. Germline CDR1 and CDR2: SNHLY and FYNNEI. The CDR3 is made up of 14 amino acids. With V trimmed by 9 bases and J by 3 bases, 7 bases remained unmatched.

This chain uses TRBV29-1 with TRBJ2-1; the match to TRBD2 covers 10 bases. Per germline, CDR1 SQVTM and CDR2 ANQGSEA. The CDR3 has 14 amino acids. V shed 3 bases, J shed 6 bases, and the junction held 5 bases outside the gene matches. CDR3 region: CSVEGASGSNEQFF. The CDR3 DNA is TGCAGCGTTGAGGGGGCTAGCGGGAGCAATGAGCAGTTCTTC.